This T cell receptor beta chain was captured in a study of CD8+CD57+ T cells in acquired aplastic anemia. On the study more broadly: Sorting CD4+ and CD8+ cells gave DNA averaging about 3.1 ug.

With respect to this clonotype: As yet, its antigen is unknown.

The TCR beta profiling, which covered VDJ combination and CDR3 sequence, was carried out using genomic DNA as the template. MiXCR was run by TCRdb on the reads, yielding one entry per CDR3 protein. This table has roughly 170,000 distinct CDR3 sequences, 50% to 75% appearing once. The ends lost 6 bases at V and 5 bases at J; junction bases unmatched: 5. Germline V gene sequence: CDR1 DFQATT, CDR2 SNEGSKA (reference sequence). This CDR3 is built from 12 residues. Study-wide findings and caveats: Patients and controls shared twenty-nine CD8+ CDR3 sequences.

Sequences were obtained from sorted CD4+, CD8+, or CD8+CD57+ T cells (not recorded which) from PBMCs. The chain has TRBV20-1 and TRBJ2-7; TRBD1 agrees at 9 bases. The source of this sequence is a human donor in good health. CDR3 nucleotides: TGCAGTGCGTCGACAGGGGGACACGAGCAGTACTTC. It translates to CSASTGGHEQYF.